A selection of T cell receptor beta chains follows, all from one sample in a study of yellow fever vaccine responses in identical twins. One entry per CDR3 protein results from TCRdb running MiXCR on the RT-PCR reads. The sample includes 15,000 to 20,000 distinct CDR3 sequences, roughly two thirds of them seen just once. This material consisted of T cells from blood (PBMCs), unsorted or a sorted subset (not recorded which), taken before or after yellow fever vaccination (not recorded which). The receptors come from a woman aged 18-29 years who received the yellow fever vaccine. The conserved cysteine and the conserved F or W are not part of the CDR3 here.

>TRBV12-3/TRBV12-4|TRBJ2-5
ASSFQGARETQY
>TRBV20-1|TRBJ2-3
SALGKHTDTQY
>TRBV20-1|TRBJ2-3
SATGTSTDTQY
>TRBV2|TRBJ2-1
ASRAGSSYNEQF
>TRBV2|TRBJ1-6
ASRGQGRNSPLH
>TRBV5-4|TRBJ2-7
ASSLGQGATYEQY
>TRBV25-1|TRBJ2-5
ASSEVRSVQETQY
>TRBV7-2|TRBJ1-2
ASGGGSYGYT
>TRBV3-1|TRBJ2-1
ASSQGTVVVNEQF
>TRBV12-3/TRBV12-4|TRBJ1-1
ASSPWTGNTEAF
>TRBV23-1|TRBJ2-5
ASSLSQGVTETQY
>TRBV20-1|TRBJ2-1
SAGTSNEQF
>TRBV11-1|TRBJ2-3
ASSLAGGGTDTQY
>TRBV7-6|TRBJ1-1
ASSFRGGLNTEAF
>TRBV3-1|TRBJ1-1
ASSHQPGTNTEAF
>TRBV2|TRBJ1-1
ASGALSAAEAF
>TRBV6-2/TRBV6-3|TRBJ1-3
ASSYSWEYVGNTIF
>TRBV27|TRBJ2-5
ASMGVGQETQY
>TRBV20-1|TRBJ1-4
SASRQGEKLF
>TRBV11-3|TRBJ2-1
ASSLGRSNNEQF
>TRBV11-3|TRBJ2-1
ASSLVGGSLGNEQF
>TRBV11-1|TRBJ1-4
ASSSQGLDEKLF
>TRBV7-9|TRBJ2-4
ASSTGTAAKNIQY
>TRBV10-3|TRBJ1-1
AISEGGRTEAF
>TRBV11-1|TRBJ2-5
ASSLVAPNLASQETQY
>TRBV13|TRBJ2-2
ASRENTGELF
>TRBV28|TRBJ2-1
ASSFGQLDYNEQF
>TRBV7-9|TRBJ1-2
ASSLASQGGYT
>TRBV4-1|TRBJ2-1
ASSPGLGDEQF
>TRBV11-3|TRBJ1-2
ASTLLAANYGYT
>TRBV28|TRBJ1-1
ASSRDRGITEAF
>TRBV6-2/TRBV6-3|TRBJ1-5
ASSSAGIVGQPQH
>TRBV29-1|TRBJ2-3
SVETGKDTQY
>TRBV7-3|TRBJ2-1
ASSSTGLAGEQF
>TRBV7-2|TRBJ2-5
ASSFWGAETQY
>TRBV7-6|TRBJ1-3
ASSLQQGAGNTIY
>TRBV12-3/TRBV12-4|TRBJ2-3
ASSLWAGASTDTQY
>TRBV2|TRBJ1-1
ASSPQTLTGAAF
>TRBV28|TRBJ2-5
ATHVVGTQY
>TRBV19|TRBJ2-5
ASSPSLAVETQY
>TRBV4-1|TRBJ1-1
ASSPYYTGTGNTEAF
>TRBV29-1|TRBJ2-3
SGGQGGDTQY
>TRBV11-2|TRBJ2-1
ASSFGLAYNEQF
>TRBV29-1|TRBJ2-3
SVEVVGDTQY
>TRBV9|TRBJ2-7
ASSPWSQGSNEQY
>TRBV7-6|TRBJ2-3
ASSRQDFLTDTQY
>TRBV7-7|TRBJ2-1
ASSLGQGNNEQF
>TRBV2|TRBJ2-2
ASSQANTGELF
>TRBV5-1|TRBJ1-1
ASSLDTEAF
>TRBV11-2|TRBJ2-3
ASSLKGGTTSTDTQY
>TRBV12-3/TRBV12-4|TRBJ2-5
ASSLVGTSGGAVKTQY